Below, 10 T cell receptor beta chains from the same sample are listed, as sequenced in a study of beta chain features in type 1 diabetes. Investigators reverse transcribed all isolated RNA, so they sequenced expressed TCRB transcripts. The table came from immunoSEQ multiplex PCR; TCRdb's copy has only in-frame clones and leaves some out. The data contain 350,000 or so clones, around 20% of them singletons. Sequencing was carried out using naive CD4+ T cells from blood. The source is a woman between 18 and 29 years old in good health.

The V gene is TRBV29-1, the J gene TRBJ1-1; the match to TRBD1 covers 7 bases. The germline V gene has CDR1 SQVTM and CDR2 ANQGSEA. Germline trimming cut 7 bases from V and 0 bases from J; bases unmatched to any gene: 23. The CDR3 length is 19 residues. CDR3 in DNA: TGCAGCGCCCGGGGTCGTTTCTGGCGACAGGGCGCCATGAACACTGAAGCTTTCTTT. Its translation is CSARGRFWRQGAMNTEAFF.

This clone has just a few counts. This sequence joins TRBV7-9 and TRBJ2-1, with 7 positions matching TRBD2. After removal of 0 bases from V and 12 bases from J, the junction contained 11 bases not matched to a gene. The V gene's germline CDR1 is SEHNR and CDR2 FQNEAQ (reference sequence). The CDR3 consists of 15 residues. CDR3 bases: TGTGCCAGCAGCTTAGCATCTGCCGGGCGGGAGCGGCAGTTCTTC. It codes for CASSLASAGRERQFF.

The CDR3 coding sequence is TGTGCCAGCAGTGAAGGAGGGCGCACTGAAGCTTTCTTT. It translates to CASSEGGRTEAFF. The chain uses TRBV2 and TRBJ1-1, with D unclear. V lost 1 base and J lost 4, with 7 bases in between. Germline values: CDR1 SNHLY, CDR2 FYNNEI. This CDR3 has 13 amino acids.

The J gene is TRBJ2-3, the V gene TRBV4-1; 7 bases are a match to TRBD1. Germline assignment: CDR1 MGHRA and CDR2 YSYEKL. Losses at the gene ends were 2 bases for V and 2 bases for J; bases not matched to a gene: 13. The CDR3 covers 18 residues. The CDR3: CASSQPWTGPGNTDTQYF. The CDR3 DNA reads TGCGCCAGCAGCCAACCGTGGACAGGCCCAGGGAACACAGATACGCAGTATTTT.

This clone has a handful of counts. V gene TRBV5-6 combines with J gene TRBJ1-2, with TRBD1 identical over 8 bases. The CDR3 spans 16 residues. The germline CDR1 and CDR2 sequences are SGHDT and YYEEEE. The trim removed 4 bases at V and 3 bases at J, leaving 11 bases unmatched. The CDR3 DNA reads as TGTGCCAGCAGCACGACAGGGGAGTGGGAGGACTATGGCTACACCTTC. Translation: CASSTTGEWEDYGYTF.

The chain employs TRBV27 and TRBJ2-5; D remains unclear. Germline assignment: CDR1 MNHEY and CDR2 SMNVEV (reference sequence). This CDR3 has 10 amino acids. The ends were cut back, 6 bases at V and 5 bases at J, with 4 bases in the middle. The CDR3 protein is CASSRETQYF. In nucleotides, the CDR3 is TGTGCCAGCAGCAGGGAGACCCAGTACTTC.

DNA of the CDR3: TGTGCCAGCAGCTTAGGCCGGAATGAGCAGTTCTTC. Residues: CASSLGRNEQFF. This chain uses TRBV7-2 with TRBJ2-1; D is uncertain. Germline lookup yields CDR1 SGHTA and CDR2 FQGNSA. Trimming pared 1 base from V and 7 bases from J, leaving 5 bases between. The CDR3 sequence is 12 residues long. The full variable domain, in which reference TRBV7-2 and TRBJ2-1 provide the parts outside the CDR3, is GAGVSQSPSNKVTEKGKDVELRCDPISGHTALYWYRQSLGQGLEFLIYFQGNSAPDKSGLPSDRFSAERTGGSVSTLTIQRTQQEDSAVYLCASSLGRNEQFFGPGTRLTVL.

A few counts support this clone. V usage is TRBV5-1 and J usage is TRBJ2-7, with D perhaps matching TRBD2 (6 bases). Trimming pared 2 bases from V and 5 bases from J, leaving 14 bases between. Germline V gene lookup returns CDR1 SGHRS and CDR2 YFSETQ. This CDR3 has 14 residues. The CDR3 DNA follows: TGCGCCAGCAGCTTAGACGGGACGGGGGACGAGCAGTACTTC. Residues: CASSLDGTGDEQYF.

The V call is TRBV5-5, the J call TRBJ1-5, with a tentative D call TRBD1 (6 bases). The germline V and J ends were trimmed by 4 bases and 6 bases, with 14 bases remaining between them. The CDR3 contains 14 residues. CDR1 is SGHKS, CDR2 YYEKEE, per germline (reference sequence). CDR3 DNA: TGTGCCAGCAGCCCGACCACAGGGTTTCAGCCCCAGCATTTT. It encodes CASSPTTGFQPQHF.

In this sample, this clone turned up a few times. V usage is TRBV23-1 and J usage is TRBJ1-1, with D maybe TRBD1 (6 bases). TRBV23-1 is reported as an ORF; its role is uncertain. There are 14 residues in the CDR3. V was pared by 7 bases and J by 1 base, with 13 bases between. CDR3 sequence: CASNQGGANTEAFF. The CDR3 DNA follows: TGCGCCAGCAACCAAGGGGGGGCGAACACTGAAGCTTTCTTT.